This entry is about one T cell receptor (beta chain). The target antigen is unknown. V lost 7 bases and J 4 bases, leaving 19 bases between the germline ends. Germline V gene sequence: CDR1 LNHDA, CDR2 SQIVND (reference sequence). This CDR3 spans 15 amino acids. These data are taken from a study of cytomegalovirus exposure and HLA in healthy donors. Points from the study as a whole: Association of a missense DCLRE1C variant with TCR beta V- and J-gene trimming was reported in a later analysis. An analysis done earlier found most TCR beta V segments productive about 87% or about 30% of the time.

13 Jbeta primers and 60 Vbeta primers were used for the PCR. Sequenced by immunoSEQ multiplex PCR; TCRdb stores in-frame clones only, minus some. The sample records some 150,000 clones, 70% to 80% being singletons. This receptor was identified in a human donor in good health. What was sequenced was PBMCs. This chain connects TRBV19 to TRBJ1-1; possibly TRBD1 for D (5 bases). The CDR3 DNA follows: TGTGCCAGTACTCTAGGACAAGTCCCCCTCACTGAAGCTTTCTTT. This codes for CASTLGQVPLTEAFF.